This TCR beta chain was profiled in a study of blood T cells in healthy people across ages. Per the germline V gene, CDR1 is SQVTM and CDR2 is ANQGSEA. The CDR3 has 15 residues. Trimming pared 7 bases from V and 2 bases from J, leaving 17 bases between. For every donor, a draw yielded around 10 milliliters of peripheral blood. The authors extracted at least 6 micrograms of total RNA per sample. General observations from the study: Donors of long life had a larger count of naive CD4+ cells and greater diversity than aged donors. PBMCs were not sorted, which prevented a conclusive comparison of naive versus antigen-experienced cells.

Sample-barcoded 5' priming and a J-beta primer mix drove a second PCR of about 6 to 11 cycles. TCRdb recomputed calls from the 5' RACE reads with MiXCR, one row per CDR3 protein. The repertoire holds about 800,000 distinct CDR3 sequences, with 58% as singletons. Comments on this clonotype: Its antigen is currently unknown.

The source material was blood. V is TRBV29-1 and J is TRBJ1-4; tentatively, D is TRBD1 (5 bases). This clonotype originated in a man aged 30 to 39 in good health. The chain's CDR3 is CSAEGTPGTNEKLFF. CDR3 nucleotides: TGCAGCGCCGAAGGGACCCCAGGGACTAATGAAAAACTGTTTTTT. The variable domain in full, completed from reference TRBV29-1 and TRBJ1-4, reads SAVISQKPSRDICQRGTSLTIQCQVDSQVTMMFWYRQQPGQSLTLIATANQGSEATYESGFVIDKFPISRPNLTFSTLTVSNMSPEDSSIYLCSAEGTPGTNEKLFFGSGTQLSVL.